What follows are 15 T cell receptor beta chains derived from one specimen sequenced in a study of Ad26.COV2.S vaccination and SARS-CoV-2 variants. Profiled with immunoSEQ multiplex PCR; TCRdb holds only in-frame clones, not every one. The table shows over 450,000 clones, with roughly nine tenths occurring only once. Described treatment: about 20 received Ad26.COV2.S at low or high dose, single or two shots; roughly five received placebo; per-sample allocation not given. The study sampled participants on day 63 after the first vaccine or placebo injection. The specimen comprised peripheral blood, sampled in a trial of Ad26.COV2.S vaccine versus placebo. These receptors originate from a person between 18 and 65 years old who received the Ad26.COV2.S COVID-19 vaccine or a placebo.

The chain carries TRBV7-6 and TRBJ2-7; TRBD2 agrees at 7 bases. The CDR3 is 16 residues long. V lost 3 bases to trimming and J lost 6 bases; unmatched junction nucleotides: 14. Germline CDR1 SGHVS, CDR2 FNYEAQ. The CDR3 protein is CASSFLREAGRAEQYF. In nucleotides, the CDR3 is TGTGCCAGCAGCTTTTTACGGGAGGCGGGGAGGGCCGAGCAGTACTTC.

V and J are TRBV19 and TRBJ2-3, with 7 bases aligning to TRBD2. CDR1 LNHDA and CDR2 SQIVND come from the germline V gene (reference sequence). The CDR3 is 15 amino acids. J lost 4 bases, V lost 5 bases, and 9 bases had no gene match. In nucleotides, the CDR3 is TGTGCCAGTAGTCCCCGGGGCGGGGGAGCAGATACGCAGTATTTT. Its translation is CASSPRGGGADTQYF.

V is TRBV29-1 and J is TRBJ1-3, with D perhaps TRBD1 (5 bases). The V end was cut by 4 bases, the J end by 0 bases, with 10 bases between. The CDR3 covers 14 residues. The germline CDR1 and CDR2 sequences are SQVTM and ANQGSEA. CDR3 coding DNA: TGCAGCGTTGGTTGGGGGTACTCTGGAAACACCATATATTTT. Amino acid sequence: CSVGWGYSGNTIYF.

The J gene is TRBJ2-7, the V gene TRBV6-5; D is undetermined. This CDR3 is 12 amino acids long. V was clipped by 0 bases and J by 6 bases, with 6 bases between them. Germline-derived CDR1 and CDR2 are MNHEY and SVGAGI. The CDR3 protein is CASSYSVGEQYF. CDR3 bases: TGTGCCAGCAGTTACTCGGTGGGCGAGCAGTACTTC.

V and J are TRBV6-5 and TRBJ2-5; D unclear. CDR3 length: 14 amino acids. Germline V gene sequence: CDR1 MNHEY, CDR2 SVGAGI. V lost 2 bases and J lost 1, with 8 bases in between. DNA of the CDR3: TGTGCCAGCAGTTACAGGGTCGCCCAAGAGACCCAGTACTTC. It encodes CASSYRVAQETQYF.

The V call is TRBV18, the J call TRBJ1-1; 7 bases align to TRBD1. The CDR3 is 14 residues long. V trimming: 4 bases; J trimming: 0 bases; junction bases outside the gene matches: 2. Germline lookup yields CDR1 KGHSH and CDR2 LQKENI. The DNA of the CDR3 is TGTGCCAGCTCACTGGGACAGATGAACACTGAAGCTTTCTTT. Protein product: CASSLGQMNTEAFF.

This rearrangement joins TRBV3-1 (or the pseudogene TRBV3-2) to TRBJ2-2; D is unclear. Germline CDR1 and CDR2: LGHDT and YNNKEL (reference sequence). Trimming removed 3 bases from V and 2 bases from J, with 7 bases in between. CDR3 length: 14 residues. The CDR3 sequence: CASSHQLNTGELFF. The DNA of the CDR3 is TGTGCCAGCAGCCACCAGCTTAACACCGGGGAGCTGTTTTTT.

The chain carries TRBV6-2 or TRBV6-3 and TRBJ1-3; D is uncertain. This CDR3 spans 16 amino acids. The germline V gene has CDR1 MNHEY and CDR2 SVGEGT. The V gene lost 2 bases and the J gene lost 0 bases, with 11 bases spanning the gap. CDR3 in DNA: TGTGCCAGCAGTTACGTTGTGGGAGACTCTGGAAACACCATATATTTT. Translated, it gives CASSYVVGDSGNTIYF.

The CDR3: CASSEDAAGNTIYF. DNA for the CDR3: TGCGCCAGCAGCGAGGACGCGGCTGGAAACACCATATATTTT. The chain combines TRBV5-1 with TRBJ1-3, with D uncertain. V was shortened by 4 bases and J by 2 bases, with 10 bases between the two germline ends. This CDR3 region has 14 residues. CDR1 and CDR2 (germline): SGHRS, YFSETQ.

This rearrangement joins TRBV5-6 to TRBJ1-2; D might be TRBD1 (6 bases). This CDR3 region has 14 residues. Trimming stripped 3 bases from V and 5 bases from J, with 14 bases between. Per the germline V gene, CDR1 is SGHDT and CDR2 is YYEEEE. The CDR3 reads CASSWIGGAYGYTF. CDR3 bases: TGTGCCAGCAGCTGGATCGGGGGCGCATATGGCTACACCTTC.

The J gene is TRBJ2-7, the V gene TRBV6-1; D may be TRBD2 (6 bases). The CDR3 length is 16 residues. Trimming stripped 2 bases from V and 6 bases from J, with 20 bases between. Germline lookup yields CDR1 MNHNS and CDR2 SASEGT. The CDR3 sequence is CASSERAGPGGREQYF. The CDR3 DNA follows: TGTGCCAGCAGTGAAAGGGCCGGGCCCGGGGGTCGCGAGCAGTACTTC.

This clone was detected once. In DNA form, the CDR3 reads TGTGCCAGTAGCCCGGATGGTAGGCCGAGGGATGGCTACACCTTC. This sequence encodes CASSPDGRPRDGYTF. J is TRBJ1-2 and V is TRBV19; D is ambiguous. The CDR3 is 15 amino acids. V lost 6 bases and J 6 bases, leaving 20 bases between the germline ends. Germline CDR1 LNHDA, CDR2 SQIVND (reference sequence).

The chain couples TRBV11-2 to TRBJ2-1; 9 bases agree with TRBD1. The CDR3 spans 17 residues. The germline gives CDR1 SGHAT, CDR2 FQNNGV. With 5 bases clipped from V and 5 bases from J, the junction kept 13 bases outside the gene matches. Here the CDR3 DNA reads TGTGCCAGCAGCCCAATAACCGGGACAGGGAGCCACAATGAGCAGTTCTTC. Translated, it gives CASSPITGTGSHNEQFF.

The gene calls are TRBV13 and TRBJ1-4; D gene unclear. Deletions cut 2 bases from V and 0 bases from J, with 1 base between. The CDR3 is 13 amino acids. Germline V gene data show CDR1 as PRHDT and CDR2 as FYEKMQ (reference sequence). CDR3 loop: CASSLTTNEKLFF. CDR3 bases: TGTGCCAGCAGCTTAACAACTAATGAAAAACTGTTTTTT.

The chain links TRBV5-5 to TRBJ2-2; tentative D call: TRBD1 (5 bases). The germline V and J ends were trimmed by 6 bases and 0 bases, with 9 bases remaining between them. This CDR3 is 14 amino acids long. Germline CDR1 is SGHKS and CDR2 is YYEKEE (reference sequence). CDR3 sequence (DNA): TGTGCCAGCATATTGACAGCGAACACCGGGGAGCTGTTTTTT. Encoded protein: CASILTANTGELFF.